These T cell receptor beta chains were read from a single sample in a study of tumor-infiltrating lymphocytes in primary liver carcinoma. TCRdb called the multiplex PCR reads again in MiXCR, with one record for every CDR3 protein. The sample yields approximately 37,000 distinct CDR3 sequences, roughly 75% seen once. The material sequenced was tumor-adjacent normal liver tissue. The origin of the receptors is a man in his forties or fifties with primary liver carcinoma and hepatitis B virus infection. CDR3s include the opening cysteine and the closing phenylalanine or tryptophan. Each record gives: V gene, J gene, D gene, clone size, CDR3 protein, CDR3 DNA. A D gene is named only where the DNA matches it firmly. The listing skips clone size in some rows; elsewhere it reads once, few, many or a size class.

>TRBV4-3|TRBJ2-7|TRBD1|.
CVSSQDTGTADAKYF
TGCGTCAGCAGCCAAGATACAGGGACAGCAGACGCGAAGTACTTC
>TRBV5-4|TRBJ2-2|.|.
CASSQISENIGELFF
TGTGCCAGCAGCCAGATTAGCGAGAATATCGGGGAGCTGTTTTTT
>TRBV13|TRBJ1-2|.|.
CAGSSPEAYGNTF
TGTGCCGGCAGCTCCCCCGAAGCCTATGGCAACACCTTC
>TRBV6-6|TRBJ2-7|TRBD2|.
CASSYSRLACLSSYEQYF
TGTGCCAGCAGTTACTCCAGACTAGCGTGCTTAAGCTCCTACGAGCAGTACTTC
>TRBV4-3|TRBJ2-5|.|once
CASNQDRSVQYF
TGCGCCAGTAACCAAGACCGGTCAGTCCAGTACTTC
>TRBV4-1|TRBJ2-1|.|.
CASSQDYRKVF
TGCGCCAGCAGCCAAGATTACAGAAAGGTCTTC
>TRBV4-1|TRBJ2-7|.|.
CARSLGFQQGNEQYF
TGCGCCAGGAGTCTAGGATTCCAACAGGGAAATGAGCAGTACTTC
>TRBV11-2|TRBJ2-5|.|.
CASSPIGLVPETQCF
TGTGCCAGCAGCCCCATCGGGCTAGTCCCAGAGACCCAGTGTTTC
>TRBV10-1|TRBJ2-7|.|.
CARSDREVVEQYF
TGCGCCAGAAGTGACAGGGAGGTGGTCGAGCAGTACTTC
>TRBV28|TRBJ2-7|.|.
CASGELAAYEQYF
TGTGCCAGCGGGGAGCTAGCCGCCTACGAGCAGTATTTC
>TRBV16|TRBJ1-2|.|.
CANSQSVTGYGYTF
TGTGCCAACAGCCAATCGGTAACGGGTTATGGCTACACCTTC
>TRBV6-2/TRBV6-3|TRBJ2-7|TRBD1|medium-sized
CASTPEDRVYEQYF
TGTGCCAGCACCCCTGAGGACAGGGTCTACGAGCAGTACTTC
>TRBV6-5|TRBJ1-4|TRBD1|.
CASSPGTGKAFLATNERLFF
TGTGCCAGCAGTCCCGGGACAGGCAAAGCCTTTCTTGCAACTAATGAAAGACTGTTTTTT
>TRBV4-3|TRBJ2-3|.|.
CASNLGGSATGTQYF
TGCGCCAGCAACCTTGGAGGTAGCGCCACAGGTACGCAGTATTTT
>TRBV5-6|TRBJ2-1|TRBD2|.
CASSERLAGFNEQFF
TGTGCCAGTTCTGAGAGACTAGCGGGATTCAATGAGCAGTTCTTC
>TRBV6-1|TRBJ2-1|TRBD2|.
CASSEEAGGFNEHFF
TGTGCCAGCAGTGAAGAAGCGGGAGGATTCAATGAACACTTCTTC
>TRBV12-3/TRBV12-4|TRBJ2-5|.|few
CASSLVGVETQYF
TGTGCCAGTTCGCTAGTGGGAGTGGAGACCCAGTATTTC
>TRBV28|TRBJ1-1|.|many
CASSPHTSFGLAFF
TGTGCCAGCAGTCCACACACGTCGTTTGGGTTGGCTTTCTTT
>TRBV11-2|TRBJ2-1|TRBD2|.
CASSLETCGRGREQFF
TGTGCCAGCAGCTTAGAGACTTGCGGGAGGGGTAGAGAGCAGTTCTTC
>TRBV7-9|TRBJ2-7|.|.
CASNLGLVEQYF
TGTGCCAGCAATCTCGGGCTAGTGGAGCAGTACTTC
>TRBV7-9|TRBJ2-3|TRBD1|.
CARTDPGQGIETQYF
TGTGCCAGAACTGATCCGGGACAGGGGATCGAGACGCAGTATTTT
>TRBV11-2|TRBJ1-1|TRBD1|.
CASSSDQTGIDTEAFF
TGTGCCAGCAGCTCAGATCAGACAGGGATTGACACAGAAGCTTTCTTT
>TRBV6-1|TRBJ1-4|.|.
CANSIMDTNEKLFF
TGTGCCAACAGTATAATGGATACTAATGAAAAACTGTTTTTT
>TRBV30|TRBJ2-3|TRBD2|.
CASGLTGGTDTWYF
TGTGCCTCCGGCCTCACGGGAGGCACAGATACGTGGTATTTT
>TRBV29-1|TRBJ2-5|.|many
CSVEELGGAQETQYF
TGCAGCGTTGAGGAGCTGGGCGGGGCTCAAGAGACCCAGTACTTC
>TRBV7-8|TRBJ2-7|.|.
CASSPPACTVPTSYEQYF
TGTGCCAGTAGCCCACCCGCATGTACGGTTCCCACCTCCTACGAGCAGTACTTC
>TRBV20-1|TRBJ2-5|.|few
CSAPVRDTQTQYF
TGCAGTGCGCCGGTCCGGGACACCCAAACCCAGTACTTC
>TRBV4-3|TRBJ2-2|TRBD2|once
CASIQCPAGETGELFF
TGTGCCAGCATCCAATGTCCCGCGGGAGAGACCGGGGAGCTGTTTTTT
>TRBV6-1|TRBJ2-7|.|medium-sized
CASTERAASSYEQYF
TGTGCCAGCACCGAGAGGGCAGCTTCCTCCTACGAGCAGTACTTC
>TRBV7-3|TRBJ2-1|.|.
CTSSLLGSGGEEQFF
TGTACCAGCAGCTTGCTCGGGAGTGGAGGCGAGGAGCAGTTCTTC
>TRBV6-1|TRBJ1-4|.|once
CAIKGGRDGEKLFF
TGTGCCATTAAGGGCGGACGTGATGGGGAAAAACTGTTTTTT
>TRBV5-5|TRBJ1-1|.|.
CASNHEGGRYTEAFF
TGTGCCAGTAACCATGAAGGTGGGCGGTACACTGAAGCTTTCTTT
>TRBV29-1|TRBJ2-1|.|.
CSVAETSSVNDQFF
TGCAGCGTTGCGGAGACCTCGAGCGTCAATGATCAATTCTTC
>TRBV7-9|TRBJ2-1|.|.
CAISSIQLISGLF
TGTGCCATCAGCTCCATTCAACTGATTAGCGGCCTCTTC
>TRBV29-1|TRBJ2-5|.|once
CSVEADRPETQCF
TGCAGCGTTGAGGCAGATCGTCCAGAGACCCAGTGCTTC
>TRBV12-3/TRBV12-4|TRBJ2-1|TRBD2|.
CASSRGEGRSYNEQFF
TGTGCCAGTAGTCGGGGGGAGGGGCGCTCCTACAATGAGCAGTTCTTC
>TRBV5-1|TRBJ2-3|TRBD1|many
CASSSTGAFTDTQYF
TGCGCCAGCAGCTCAACAGGGGCCTTCACAGATACGCAGTATTTT
>TRBV30|TRBJ2-7|.|.
CVCTSVWSSYEQYF
TGTGTCTGCACTTCCGTGTGGAGCTCCTACGAGCAGTACTTC
>TRBV29-1|TRBJ2-7|TRBD1|.
CSHRGRTYEQYF
TGCAGCCACAGGGGGAGGACCTACGAGCAGTACTTC
>TRBV6-2/TRBV6-3|TRBJ2-2|.|.
CANSYSSDTVKLFF
TGTGCCAACAGTTACTCTAGCGACACCGTGAAGCTGTTTTTT
>TRBV6-2/TRBV6-3|TRBJ2-7|TRBD2|.
CASGYGLATKQYF
TGTGCCAGCGGTTACGGACTAGCGACCAAGCAGTACTTC
>TRBV6-2/TRBV6-3|TRBJ2-1|.|.
CASSYSTDKDVDEQFF
TGTGCCAGCAGTTACTCGACCGACAAGGATGTCGATGAGCAGTTCTTC
>TRBV19|TRBJ2-1|.|many
CASSVIEGGTSEQFF
TGTGCCAGTAGTGTTATAGAGGGGGGCACTAGTGAGCAGTTCTTC
>TRBV6-1|TRBJ1-4|.|.
CASGGAGIATNGKLFF
TGTGCCAGCGGTGGAGCGGGTATTGCAACTAATGGAAAACTGTTTTTT
>TRBV19|TRBJ1-5|TRBD1|.
CDSTVQGATQPQHF
TGTGACAGTACCGTGCAGGGGGCGACTCAGCCCCAGCATTTT
>TRBV12-3/TRBV12-4|TRBJ1-4|.|few
CASSSFGAVNEKLFF
TGTGCCAGTAGTTCTTTTGGGGCAGTTAATGAAAAACTGTTTTTT
>TRBV28|TRBJ2-4|.|.
CTSSPPGLARKIQYF
TGTACCAGCAGCCCTCCCGGGTTGGCCAGAAAGATACAGTACTTC
>TRBV7-9|TRBJ2-1|.|.
CASSDSLSHNNEQFF
TGTGCCAGCAGTGACAGTTTATCCCATAACAATGAGCAATTCTTC
>TRBV6-2/TRBV6-3|TRBJ2-1|.|.
CASSYSADKDDNVQFF
TGTGCCAGCAGTTACTCGGCCGACAAGGATGACAATGTGCAGTTCTTC
>TRBV11-2|TRBJ2-4|.|few
CTSSSGTRDNIQYF
TGTACCAGTAGCTCCGGGACACGGGATAACATTCAGTACTTC